This T cell receptor (beta chain) came from a study of metastatic and nonmetastatic thyroid tumors. Study-level background: A comparison of repertoires was made across blood and tumor or nodule tissue from malignant and benign thyroid patients.

Unmatched junction bases numbered 3, after V lost 1 base and J lost 0 bases. CDR3 length equals 17 residues. Germline V lookup: CDR1 LNHNV, CDR2 YYDKDF (reference sequence). Overall study results and limits: Reports indicated that malignant thyroid tumors showed significantly higher TCR beta diversity than benign nodules did, in blood and tumor.

Not a single patient had been given any form of treatment at any point before undergoing thyroid surgery. This clone is categorized as medium-sized. Its antigen is not identified. Per the study methods: The distant-metastasis classifier for papillary thyroid cancer was built from CDR3 differences across clinicopathological groups. With MiXCR, TCRdb called clones anew from the PCR reads. It is TCRdb's table, rather than the study itself, that gives the V and J calls and clone size. Of about 21,000 clones in the sample, about 30% were seen once. The sequenced material came from blood. This receptor was obtained from a female donor with papillary thyroid cancer or a benign thyroid nodule (not recorded which). Some clones in this sample may be carry-over from other donors' samples. The rearrangement uses TRBV15 and TRBJ1-6, with 7 positions matching TRBD1. CDR3 region: CATSRARGSSYNSPLHF. For the CDR3, the DNA is TGTGCCACCAGCAGAGCCAGGGGGAGCTCCTATAATTCACCCCTCCACTTT.